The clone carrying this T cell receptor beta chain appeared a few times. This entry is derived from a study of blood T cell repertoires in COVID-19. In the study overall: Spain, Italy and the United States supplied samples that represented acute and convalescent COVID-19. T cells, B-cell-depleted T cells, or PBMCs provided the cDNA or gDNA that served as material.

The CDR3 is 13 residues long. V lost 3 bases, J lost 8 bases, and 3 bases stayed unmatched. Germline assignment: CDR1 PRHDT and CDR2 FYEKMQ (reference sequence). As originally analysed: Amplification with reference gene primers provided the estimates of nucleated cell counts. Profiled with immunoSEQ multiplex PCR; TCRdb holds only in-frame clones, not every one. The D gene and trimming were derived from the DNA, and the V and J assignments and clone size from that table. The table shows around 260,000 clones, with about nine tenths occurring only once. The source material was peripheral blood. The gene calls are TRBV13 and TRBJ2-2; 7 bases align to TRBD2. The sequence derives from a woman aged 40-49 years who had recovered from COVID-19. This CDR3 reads CASSFRAGGELFF. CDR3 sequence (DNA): TGTGCCAGCAGCTTCCGAGCGGGAGGGGAGCTGTTTTTT.